Sequencing of this T cell receptor beta chain was carried out in a study of Graves' ophthalmopathy and Graves' hyperthyroidism. Amplifying from RNA transcripts, the study obtained TCR beta CDR3 regions. HTBI-primed RT-PCR formed the first round, and a multiplex PCR formed the second. Each CDR3 protein gets one entry after TCRdb re-called the multiplex PCR reads with MiXCR. The sample has some 200,000 distinct CDR3 sequences, approximately 29% seen once. CDR1 is MDHEN, CDR2 SYDVKM, per germline. CDR3 length: 13 residues. V lost 7 bases and J lost 1; bases outside the gene matches: 3. PBMCs had their origin in fresh peripheral blood (approximately 9.7 ml). Ten or more counts support this clonotype.

The chain joins TRBV28 to TRBJ2-7; TRBD1 aligns across 8 bases. Sequenced material: peripheral blood. The origin of this receptor is a man aged 50 to 59 with Graves' ophthalmopathy. CDR3 amino acids: CASKRTGSYEQYF. The CDR3 DNA reads as TGTGCCAGCAAAAGGACAGGGTCCTACGAGCAGTACTTC.